The clone carrying this TCR beta chain was detected ten times or more. Its target is unknown. This sample is part of a study of Graves' ophthalmopathy and Graves' hyperthyroidism. At the level of the study: Sampling took place at initial diagnosis, with peripheral blood obtained before any treatment. Study-level points and caveats: The authors also found most expanded thyroid clonotypes above 0.001 frequency in blood.

V trimming: 3 bases; J trimming: 6 bases; junction bases outside the gene matches: 11. The CDR3 covers 14 residues. CDR1 is DFQATT, CDR2 SNEGSKA, per germline (reference sequence). Amplifying from RNA transcripts, the study obtained TCR beta CDR3 regions. Amplification began with first-round RT-PCR using HTBI primers, then second-round multiplex PCR was performed. TCRdb fed the multiplex PCR reads into MiXCR, producing one record per CDR3 protein. This table holds roughly 480,000 distinct CDR3 sequences, roughly 14% found once. Diagnosis used clinical symptoms, serum thyroxine, TRAb, thyroid ultrasound and orbital computed tomography.

Sequencing was performed on blood. The chain carries TRBV20-1 and TRBJ2-7, with 7 bases lining up with TRBD1. The sequence was collected from a woman aged 25 to 39 with Graves' ophthalmopathy. CDR3 nucleotides: TGCAGTGCTAGGGGAACAGGGGATTGGGGCGAGCAGTACTTC. This gives the protein CSARGTGDWGEQYF.